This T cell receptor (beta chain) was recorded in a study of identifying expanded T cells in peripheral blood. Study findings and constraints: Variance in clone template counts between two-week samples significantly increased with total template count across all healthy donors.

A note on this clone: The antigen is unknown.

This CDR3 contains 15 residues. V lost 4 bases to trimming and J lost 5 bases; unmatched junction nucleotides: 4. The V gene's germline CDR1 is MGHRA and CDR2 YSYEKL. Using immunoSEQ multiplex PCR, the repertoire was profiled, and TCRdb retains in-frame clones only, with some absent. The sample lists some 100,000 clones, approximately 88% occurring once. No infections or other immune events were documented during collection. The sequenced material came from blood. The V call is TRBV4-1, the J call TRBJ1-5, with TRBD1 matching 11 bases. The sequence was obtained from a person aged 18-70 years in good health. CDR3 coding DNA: TGCGCCAGCAGCCCGGGACAGGGGGATGATCAGCCCCAGCATTTT. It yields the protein CASSPGQGDDQPQHF.